This TCR beta chain originates from a study of OX40 agonist ivuxolimab in advanced cancers. Turning to the study itself: All patients had ivuxolimab intravenously every 2 weeks at 0.01 to 10 mg/kg. Study results and limitations: People who partly responded at 0.1-3.0 mg/kg had some of the least clonal expansion seen.

On this clone: Its matching antigen is unknown.

The CDR3 contains 13 residues. CDR1 SGHTA and CDR2 FQGTGA come from the germline V gene. The V and J ends lost 5 bases and 8 bases, in that order; junction bases with no gene match: 2. Using immunoSEQ multiplex PCR, the repertoire was profiled, and TCRdb retains in-frame clones only, with some absent. The sample includes over 70,000 clones, about 83% of them seen just once. Sequenced material: CD4+ or CD8+ T cells sorted from blood, taken in a trial of the OX40 agonist ivuxolimab. This chain connects TRBV7-3 to TRBJ1-4, with 10 bases that match TRBD1. This TCR came from an adult with an advanced solid tumor such as melanoma, head and neck, liver or kidney cancer. CDR3 protein: CASSRDRGEKLFF. As DNA, the CDR3 is TGTGCCAGCAGCCGGGACAGGGGAGAAAAACTGTTTTTT.